Considering frequency, the clone carrying this T cell receptor (beta chain) is large. This entry comes from a study of T cell clusters in autoimmune cytopenias. TRB amplification used approximately 250 ng of peripheral blood genomic DNA. TRB was amplified by touch-down multiplex PCR, primer pools A and B combined. TCRdb reprocessed the multiplex PCR reads and stores each CDR3 protein as one record, lacking DNA. The repertoire table contains thousands of distinct CDR3 sequences. The CDR3 is 12 amino acids. Germline V gene lookup returns CDR1 SQVTM and CDR2 ANQGSEA. Sequencing used peripheral blood. The sequence was obtained from a human donor with an autoimmune cytopenia or autoimmune hepatitis (not recorded which). The chain recombines TRBV29-1 with TRBJ2-5; TCRdb names TRBD2, which stays unverified in the absence of DNA. CDR3 amino acids: CSAGLGGETQYF. Looking up the rest from reference TRBV29-1 and TRBJ2-5 gives the full variable domain: SAVISQKPSRDICQRGTSLTIQCQVDSQVTMMFWYRQQPGQSLTLIATANQGSEATYESGFVIDKFPISRPNLTFSTLTVSNMSPEDSSIYLCSAGLGGETQYFGPGTRLLVL.